Shown below are 23 T cell receptor beta chains from a single sample sequenced in a study of blood T cells in healthy people across ages. Using a J-beta primer mix together with a sample-barcoded 5' primer, a second PCR was run for roughly 6 to 12 cycles. TCRdb ran MiXCR on the 5' RACE reads and lists one entry per CDR3 protein. The sample lists some 1.5 million distinct CDR3 sequences; 28% were seen once. The sample was blood. The receptors come from a woman aged 25-40 years in good health.

V and J are TRBV10-3 and TRBJ1-2; D possibly corresponds to TRBD1 (6 bases). The CDR3 runs 14 residues. Germline V lookup: CDR1 ENHRY, CDR2 SYGVKD. V was clipped by 8 bases and J by 3 bases, with 16 bases between them. In nucleotides, the CDR3 is TGTGCCATCGGGGCTAGATCAGGGGACTATGGCTACACCTTC. It translates to CAIGARSGDYGYTF.

Many counts were recorded for this clonotype. The rearrangement joins TRBV29-1 to TRBJ2-7; 8 bases map to TRBD1. The germline gives CDR1 SQVTM, CDR2 ANQGSEA. The CDR3 extends over 11 amino acids. V shed 3 bases and J 7 bases; nucleotides not matched to a gene: 2. CDR3 DNA: TGCAGCGTTGATACAGGGGGGGAGCAGTACTTC. The encoded protein is CSVDTGGEQYF.

Only a few counts were recorded for this clonotype. The chain links TRBV5-1 to TRBJ2-7; maybe TRBD2 (7 bases). Germline V gene lookup returns CDR1 SGHRS and CDR2 YFSETQ. The CDR3 is 17 residues long. Deletions cut 0 bases from V and 3 bases from J, with 19 bases between. The CDR3 coding sequence is TGCGCCAGCAGCTTGGCCGCGGGACGGGGGGCCCTCTACGAGCAGTACTTC. This translates into CASSLAAGRGALYEQYF.

V gene TRBV4-1 combines with J gene TRBJ2-7; TRBD2 matches at 13 bases. Per germline, CDR1 MGHRA and CDR2 YSYEKL. There are 17 residues in the CDR3. The V gene end was trimmed by 4 bases and the J gene end by 7 bases; junction bases not matched to a gene: 13. The CDR3 region is CASSPIQGLAGSNEQYF. The DNA of the CDR3 is TGCGCCAGCAGCCCAATCCAGGGACTAGCGGGATCCAATGAGCAGTACTTC.

The chain couples TRBV27 to TRBJ2-2; D is perhaps TRBD1 (5 bases). This CDR3 is 12 amino acids long. The ends were cut back, 8 bases at V and 4 bases at J, with 8 bases in the middle. Germline V lookup: CDR1 MNHEY, CDR2 SMNVEV (reference sequence). CDR3 protein: CASYQGTGELFF. The CDR3 DNA follows: TGTGCCAGCTATCAGGGCACCGGGGAGCTGTTTTTT.

About this clonotype: The limits of the CDR3 on the DNA are not certain, so only TCRdb's listed CDR3 is given. The rearrangement joins TRBV7-9 to TRBJ2-5. Germline loops: CDR1 SEHNR, CDR2 FQNEAQ (reference sequence). The CDR3 extends over 16 residues, inclusive of both ends. This chain's CDR3 is CASTLWGLGSLVERYF.

The chain combines TRBV3-1 with TRBJ1-1; D call uncertain. There are 14 residues in the CDR3. V was clipped by 5 bases and J by 5 bases, with 15 bases between them. Germline V gene lookup returns CDR1 LGHDT and CDR2 YNNKEL (reference sequence). The CDR3 DNA sequence: TGTGCCAGCAGCGCCCGGATCGACGGGACTGAAGCTTTCTTT. It yields the protein CASSARIDGTEAFF.

This chain uses TRBV4-1 with TRBJ1-6, with 9 bases aligning to TRBD1. In germline, CDR1 is MGHRA, CDR2 YSYEKL. The J segment lost 7 bases and the V segment lost 2 bases, leaving 3 bases of the junction unmatched. The CDR3 length is 15 residues. This CDR3 reads CASSQRTGENSPLHF. The CDR3 DNA is TGCGCCAGCAGCCAACGGACAGGGGAAAATTCACCCCTCCACTTT.

As DNA, the CDR3 is TGCGCCAGCAGCGCTCACCCGGGACAGGCCTACAATGAGCAGTTCTTC. Its translation: CASSAHPGQAYNEQFF. The chain links TRBV5-1 to TRBJ2-1; 8 positions agree with TRBD1. The CDR3 is made up of 16 amino acids. J lost 2 bases, V lost 4 bases, and 8 bases had no gene match. The germline gives CDR1 SGHRS, CDR2 YFSETQ. The complete variable domain, with remaining parts taken from reference TRBV5-1 and TRBJ2-1, reads KAGVTQTPRYLIKTRGQQVTLSCSPISGHRSVSWYQQTPGQGLQFLFEYFSETQRNKGNFPGRFSGRQFSNSRSEMNVSTLELGDSALYLCASSAHPGQAYNEQFFGPGTRLTVL.

This clonotype was picked up one time. The chain carries TRBV5-1 and TRBJ2-1, with TRBD2 as a possible D gene (7 bases). The CDR3 loop spans 20 amino acids. Per germline, CDR1 SGHRS and CDR2 YFSETQ. The V and J ends lost 0 bases and 0 bases respectively, with 22 bases between them. The DNA of the CDR3 is TGCGCCAGCAGCTTGGGGGGAGGCGGGGGCCTGTTTAGCTCCTACAATGAGCAGTTCTTC. Amino acid sequence: CASSLGGGGGLFSSYNEQFF.

This clonotype showed up many times. This rearrangement joins TRBV9 to TRBJ2-7; 9 nucleotides match TRBD1. Unmatched junction bases numbered 8, after V lost 3 bases and J lost 1 base. The CDR3 is made up of 16 amino acids. Germline CDR1 is SGDLS and CDR2 is YYNGEE. The CDR3: CASSASGTGRSYEQYF. As DNA, the CDR3 is TGTGCCAGCAGCGCCTCCGGGACAGGGAGATCCTACGAGCAGTACTTC.

This clonotype was counted only a few times. The J gene is TRBJ1-6, the V gene TRBV5-1, with unresolved D. V lost 0 bases and J 7 bases, leaving 8 bases between the germline ends. Germline V CDR1 and CDR2: SGHRS, YFSETQ. The length of the CDR3 is 14 residues. CDR3 sequence reads: CASSLGAQNSPLHF. The CDR3 bases are TGCGCCAGCAGCTTGGGGGCCCAAAATTCACCCCTCCACTTT. The full variable domain, completed using reference TRBV5-1 and TRBJ1-6, is KAGVTQTPRYLIKTRGQQVTLSCSPISGHRSVSWYQQTPGQGLQFLFEYFSETQRNKGNFPGRFSGRQFSNSRSEMNVSTLELGDSALYLCASSLGAQNSPLHFGNGTRLTVT.

This chain connects TRBV7-6 to TRBJ2-3; 15 nucleotides match TRBD2. CDR1 is SGHVS, CDR2 FNYEAQ, per germline. The trim removed 5 bases at V and 2 bases at J, leaving 8 bases unmatched. This CDR3 comprises 18 residues. Here the CDR3 DNA reads TGTGCCAGCAGCCGAGGTCGGACTAGCGGGAGGGCCACAGATACGCAGTATTTT. Protein product: CASSRGRTSGRATDTQYF.

At least ten counts were recorded for this clonotype. The CDR3 DNA sequence: TGTGCCAGCAGCCCAGTCGGCGGCTTGAACACTGAAGCTTTCTTT. This encodes CASSPVGGLNTEAFF. The rearrangement uses TRBV9 and TRBJ1-1, with D hard to call. The CDR3 spans 15 residues. Germline CDR1 is SGDLS and CDR2 is YYNGEE. V dropped 4 bases and J dropped 0 bases, with 13 bases sitting between them.

Many counts were recorded for this clonotype. The gene calls are TRBV10-2 and TRBJ2-7, with 8 bases lining up with TRBD1. This CDR3 contains 13 residues. Germline lookup yields CDR1 WSHSY and CDR2 SAAADI. V shed 8 bases and J 5 bases; nucleotides not matched to a gene: 8. CDR3 amino acids: CASRITGGDEQYF. CDR3 DNA sequence: TGCGCCAGCCGAATTACAGGGGGAGACGAGCAGTACTTC.

This clonotype was seen more than once but under ten times. J is TRBJ2-1 and V is TRBV20-1; D unclear. Per germline, CDR1 DFQATT and CDR2 SNEGSKA (reference sequence). The CDR3 is 15 residues long. The V gene lost 6 bases and the J gene lost 0 bases, with 15 bases spanning the gap. CDR3 sequence: CSAFSRLSSYNEQFF. DNA of the CDR3: TGCAGTGCATTCTCGCGCCTGAGCTCCTACAATGAGCAGTTCTTC.

This clonotype was recorded a few times. The chain links TRBV24-1 to TRBJ1-5; no definite D call. Germline assignment: CDR1 KGHDR and CDR2 SFDVKD. CDR3 length: 19 residues. Trimming left V 0 bases short and J 2 bases short, with 19 bases between. DNA of the CDR3: TGTGCCACCAGTGATTTGGTTTCGGACCCCACGACGGGCAATCAGCCCCAGCATTTT. Encoded protein: CATSDLVSDPTTGNQPQHF.

In its sample, this clonotype was seen once. A much larger clone sits a single nucleotide away, making a read error possible. The chain is built from TRBV7-2 and TRBJ2-1, with D uncertain. The better agreement between TRBJ2-7 and the DNA end casts doubt on the J call. CDR1 is SGHTA and CDR2 is FQGNSA in the germline V gene. The CDR3 is 15 amino acids. DNA of the CDR3: TGTGCCAGCAGCTTGGACGGCCGATCCTACAATGAGCAGTACTTC. Its translation is CASSLDGRSYNEQYF.

As for this clonotype: This may arise from a read error, as a much more abundant clone is one base away. This rearrangement joins TRBV7-9 to TRBJ2-1; D is unresolved. Germline CDR1 is SEHNR and CDR2 is FQNEAQ (reference sequence). Trimming left V 1 base short and J 7 bases short, with 8 bases between. The CDR3 is 13 amino acids. CDR3 bases: TGTGCCAGCAGCTTAGTTCTGGTGAATGAGCAGTTCTTC. Protein: CASSLVLVNEQFF.

CDR3 sequence reads: CASSEQGSMHQPQHF. The CDR3 region has the DNA TGTGCCAGCAGTGAACAGGGGAGTATGCATCAGCCCCAGCATTTT. The chain joins TRBV6-1 to TRBJ1-5; TRBD1 might be the D (6 bases). V lost 2 bases, J lost 5 bases, and 13 bases lay in between. Germline V gene data show CDR1 as MNHNS and CDR2 as SASEGT. This CDR3 has 15 residues.

This clonotype was observed a few times. One base away lies a much larger clone, so this may be a sequencing read error. The J gene is TRBJ2-5, the V gene TRBV12-3 or TRBV12-4, with 11 positions matching TRBD1. The CDR3 runs to 14 residues. With 9 bases clipped from V and 11 bases from J, the junction kept 14 bases outside the gene matches. The CDR3 reads CASRLGTGGDVQYF. In DNA form, the CDR3 reads TGTGCCAGTCGGCTCGGGACAGGGGGGGACGTTCAGTACTTC.

Of note for this clonotype: Possible read error: a much larger clone is one base away. The J gene is TRBJ2-3, the V gene TRBV10-2, with D possibly TRBD2 on 5 matching bases. Germline V gives CDR1 WSHSY, CDR2 SAAADI. The CDR3 covers 14 residues. The CDR3, as DNA: TGCGCCAGCAGTGAGTCGTCGGTGGGAGATACGCAGGATTTT. Translated, it gives CASSESSVGDTQDF.

This clonotype has at least ten counts. This chain links TRBV9 with TRBJ1-2; the D gene is possibly TRBD1 (5 bases). The germline CDR1 and CDR2 sequences are SGDLS and YYNGEE. The CDR3 loop spans 17 amino acids. Deletions cut 3 bases from V and 4 bases from J, with 22 bases between. The CDR3 sequence: CASSEGPGPPAGYGYTF. In DNA form, the CDR3 reads TGTGCCAGCAGCGAAGGCCCGGGACCCCCGGCGGGCTATGGCTACACCTTC.